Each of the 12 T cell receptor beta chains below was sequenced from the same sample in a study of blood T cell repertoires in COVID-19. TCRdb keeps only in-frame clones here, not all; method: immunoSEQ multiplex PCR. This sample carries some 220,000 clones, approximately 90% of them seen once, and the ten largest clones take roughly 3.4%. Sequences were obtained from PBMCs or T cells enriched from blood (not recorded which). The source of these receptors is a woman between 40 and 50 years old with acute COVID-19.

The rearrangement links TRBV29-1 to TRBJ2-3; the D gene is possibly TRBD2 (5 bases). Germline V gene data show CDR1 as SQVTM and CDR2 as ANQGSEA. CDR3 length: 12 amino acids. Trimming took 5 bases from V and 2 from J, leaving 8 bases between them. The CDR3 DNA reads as TGCAGCGTTAGGGAGAACACAGATACGCAGTATTTT. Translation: CSVRENTDTQYF.

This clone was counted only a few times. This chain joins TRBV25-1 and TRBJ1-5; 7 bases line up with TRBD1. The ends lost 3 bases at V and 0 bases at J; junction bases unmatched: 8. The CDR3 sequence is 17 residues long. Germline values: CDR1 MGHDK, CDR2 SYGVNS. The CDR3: CASSDGQDLHSNQPQHF. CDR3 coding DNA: TGTGCCAGCAGTGACGGACAGGATCTACATAGCAATCAGCCCCAGCATTTT.

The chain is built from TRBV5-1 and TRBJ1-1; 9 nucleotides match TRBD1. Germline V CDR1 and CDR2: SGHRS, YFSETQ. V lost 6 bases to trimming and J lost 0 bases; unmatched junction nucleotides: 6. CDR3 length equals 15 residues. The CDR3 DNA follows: TGCGCCAGCACCGGGACAGGGCTTATGAACACTGAAGCTTTCTTT. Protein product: CASTGTGLMNTEAFF.

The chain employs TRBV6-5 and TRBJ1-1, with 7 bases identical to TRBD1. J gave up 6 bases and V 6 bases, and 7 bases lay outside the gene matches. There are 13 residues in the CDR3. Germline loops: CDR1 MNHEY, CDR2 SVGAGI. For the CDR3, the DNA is TGTGCCAGCAGGGGGACAGTAGCGCCTGAAGCTTTCTTT. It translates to CASRGTVAPEAFF.

CDR3 DNA: TGTGCCAGCAGTTACCGAAAGACGACAGGGGCCCTTCAGGGTTCACCCCTCCACTTT. Translated, it gives CASSYRKTTGALQGSPLHF. The chain couples TRBV6-2 or TRBV6-3 to TRBJ1-6; 8 positions agree with TRBD1. CDR1 and CDR2 from the germline V gene are MNHEY and SVGEGT. V trimming: 2 bases; J trimming: 9 bases; junction bases outside the gene matches: 18. The CDR3 is made up of 19 amino acids.

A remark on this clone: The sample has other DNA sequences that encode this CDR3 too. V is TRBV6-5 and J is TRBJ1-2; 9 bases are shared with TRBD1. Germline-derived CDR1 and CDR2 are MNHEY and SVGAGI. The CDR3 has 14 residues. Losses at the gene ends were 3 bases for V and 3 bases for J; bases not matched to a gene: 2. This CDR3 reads CASSYRTGDYGYTF. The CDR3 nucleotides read TGTGCCAGCAGTTATCGGACAGGGGACTATGGCTACACCTTC.

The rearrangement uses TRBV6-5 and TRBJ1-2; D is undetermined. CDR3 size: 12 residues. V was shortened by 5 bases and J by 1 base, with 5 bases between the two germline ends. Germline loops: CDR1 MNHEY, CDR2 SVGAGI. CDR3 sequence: CASSTDNYGYTF. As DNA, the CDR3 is TGTGCCAGCAGTACAGATAACTATGGCTACACCTTC.

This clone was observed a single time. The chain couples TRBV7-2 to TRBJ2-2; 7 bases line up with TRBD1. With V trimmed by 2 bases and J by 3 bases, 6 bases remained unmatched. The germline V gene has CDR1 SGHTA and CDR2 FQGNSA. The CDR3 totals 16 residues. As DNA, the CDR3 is TGTGCCAGCAGCTTAATTTCCAGGGGGTACACCGGGGAGCTGTTTTTT. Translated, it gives CASSLISRGYTGELFF.

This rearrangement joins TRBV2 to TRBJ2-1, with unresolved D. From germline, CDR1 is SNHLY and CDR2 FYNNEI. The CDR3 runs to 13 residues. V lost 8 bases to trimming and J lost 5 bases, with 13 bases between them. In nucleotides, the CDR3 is TGTGCCAGCTCTTCCCCCAGAAACAATGAGCAGTTCTTC. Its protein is CASSSPRNNEQFF.

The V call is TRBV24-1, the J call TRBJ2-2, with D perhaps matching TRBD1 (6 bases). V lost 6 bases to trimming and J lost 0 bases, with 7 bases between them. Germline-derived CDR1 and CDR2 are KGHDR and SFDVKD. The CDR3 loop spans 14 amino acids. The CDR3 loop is CATSRTANTGELFF. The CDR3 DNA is TGTGCCACCAGTAGGACAGCGAACACCGGGGAGCTGTTTTTT.

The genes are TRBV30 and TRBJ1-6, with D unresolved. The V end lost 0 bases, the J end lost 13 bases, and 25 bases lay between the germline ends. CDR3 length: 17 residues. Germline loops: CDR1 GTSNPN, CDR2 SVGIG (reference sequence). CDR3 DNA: TGTGCCTGGAGTGTAACGTCGCGGCGGGGAATAAATTACCCCCTCCACTTT. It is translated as CAWSVTSRRGINYPLHF.

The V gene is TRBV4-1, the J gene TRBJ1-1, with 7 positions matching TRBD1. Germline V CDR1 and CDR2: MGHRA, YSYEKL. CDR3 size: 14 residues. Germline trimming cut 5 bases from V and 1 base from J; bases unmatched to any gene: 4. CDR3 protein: CASSKQGRNTEAFF. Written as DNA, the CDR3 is TGCGCCAGCAGCAAACAGGGGAGGAACACTGAAGCTTTCTTT.